Listed below are T cell receptor beta chains from one sample, sequenced in a study of tumor-infiltrating lymphocytes in oesophageal squamous cell carcinoma. In TCRdb, the PCR reads were re-called with MiXCR into one record per CDR3 protein. The data contain approximately 20,000 distinct CDR3 sequences, around 41% of them singletons. The sample comprised esophageal tumor tissue. These receptors all stem from a male donor with esophageal squamous cell carcinoma. The CDR3 runs from the conserved cysteine through the conserved F or W. A D gene is named only where the DNA matches it firmly. The size of a clone is reported for some rows only, either as once, few or many, or as a class for expanded clones.

J gene | D gene | clone size | V gene | CDR3 protein | CDR3 DNA
TRBJ1-1 | NA | many | TRBV28 | CASTPRENTEAFF | TGTGCCAGCACCCCCAGGGAGAACACTGAAGCTTTCTTT
TRBJ2-1 | NA | once | TRBV7-6 | CASSSRLQMGYNEQFF | TGTGCCAGCAGCTCACGACTCCAAATGGGCTACAATGAGCAGTTCTTC
TRBJ2-5 | TRBD1 | NA | TRBV7-2 | CASSAYRGGWQETQYF | TGTGCCAGCAGCGCGTACAGGGGCGGGTGGCAAGAGACCCAGTACTTC
TRBJ2-5 | NA | NA | TRBV7-2 | CASSLNGRQETQYF | TGTGCCAGCAGCTTAAATGGGCGGCAGGAGACCCAGTACTTC
TRBJ2-5 | TRBD2 | NA | TRBV6-8 | CASSYSRAGPQETQYF | TGTGCCAGCAGTTACTCGAGAGCGGGGCCGCAAGAGACCCAGTACTTC
TRBJ2-7 | NA | many | TRBV18 | CASSPNDGYYEQYF | TGTGCCAGCTCACCAAACGACGGATACTACGAGCAGTACTTC
TRBJ1-2 | NA | many | TRBV6-1 | CASRAYRSGYTF | TGTGCCAGCAGGGCCTATAGGAGTGGCTACACCTTC
TRBJ2-5 | TRBD2 | NA | TRBV6-2/TRBV6-3 | CASLHGTSETQYF | TGTGCCAGCCTTCACGGGACTAGCGAGACCCAGTACTTC
TRBJ1-1 | NA | medium-sized | TRBV7-3 | CASSSDTGRTEAFF | TGTGCCAGCAGCTCAGATACAGGGCGGACTGAAGCTTTCTTT
TRBJ1-5 | NA | NA | TRBV10-3 | CAISEGDQPQHF | TGTGCCATCAGTGAAGGGGATCAGCCCCAGCATTTT
TRBJ2-5 | NA | NA | TRBV12-3/TRBV12-4 | CASRMAVKETQYF | TGTGCCAGCAGGATGGCAGTAAAGGAGACCCAGTACTTC
TRBJ2-3 | TRBD2 | NA | TRBV5-4 | CASSSTGRGGTDTQYF | TGTGCCAGCAGCTCGACCGGGAGGGGAGGGACAGATACGCAGTATTTT
TRBJ1-1 | NA | NA | TRBV7-2 | CASSLASDTEAFF | TGTGCCAGCAGCTTAGCGTCGGACACTGAAGCTTTCTTT
TRBJ1-3 | NA | NA | TRBV7-6 | CASSQGSGTGITIYF | TGTGCCAGCAGCCAGGGGTCAGGGACTGGAATCACCATATATTTT
TRBJ2-1 | NA | NA | TRBV12-3/TRBV12-4 | CASSLPQGNNEQFF | TGTGCCAGCAGTTTACCCCAGGGGAACAATGAGCAGTTCTTC
TRBJ2-3 | NA | NA | TRBV7-2 | CASSLAGSVTDTQYF | TGTGCCAGCAGCTTAGCCGGATCAGTCACAGATACGCAGTATTTT
TRBJ2-1 | NA | NA | TRBV20-1 | CSASRRDNYNEQFF | TGCAGTGCTAGCCGTCGGGACAACTACAATGAGCAGTTCTTC
TRBJ1-1 | NA | NA | TRBV6-1 | CASSFGGVNTEAFF | TGTGCCAGCAGTTTTGGGGGAGTGAACACTGAAGCTTTCTTT
TRBJ2-1 | NA | many | TRBV7-2 | CASSLAILARNEQFF | TGTGCCAGCAGCTTAGCTATCCTAGCCCGTAATGAGCAGTTCTTC
TRBJ2-3 | NA | many | TRBV6-1 | CASSQLGRADTQYF | TGTGCCAGCAGTCAGTTGGGGCGGGCGGATACGCAGTATTTT
TRBJ2-5 | TRBD2 | NA | TRBV28 | CTSSWHPGTSGGRETQYF | TGTACCAGCAGTTGGCACCCCGGGACTAGCGGGGGGAGGGAGACCCAGTACTTC
TRBJ2-5 | TRBD1 | NA | TRBV12-3/TRBV12-4 | CASSGQGSNEQYF | TGTGCCAGCAGTGGACAGGGGAGCAATGAGCAGTACTTC
TRBJ2-1 | NA | NA | TRBV6-6 | CASSYSRVARSYNEQFF | TGTGCCAGCAGTTACTCCCGGGTAGCGCGCTCCTACAATGAGCAGTTCTTC
TRBJ2-1 | TRBD2 | many | TRBV6-1 | CASSPMANPGGEQFF | TGTGCCAGCAGTCCCATGGCAAACCCGGGGGGTGAGCAGTTCTTC
TRBJ1-1 | NA | NA | TRBV7-6 | CASSPTGLNTEAFF | TGTGCCAGCAGCCCGACCGGACTTAACACTGAAGCTTTCTTT
TRBJ2-3 | NA | many | TRBV19 | CASSTGRELTDTQYF | TGTGCCAGTAGTACTGGCAGGGAGCTGACAGATACGCAGTATTTT
TRBJ2-7 | NA | many | TRBV25-1 | CASSESWGRKTYEQYF | TGTGCCAGCAGTGAATCCTGGGGTAGAAAGACCTACGAGCAGTACTTC
TRBJ2-7 | NA | NA | TRBV6-8 | CASSQGAAYEQYF | TGTGCCAGCAGCCAGGGAGCAGCCTACGAGCAGTACTTC
TRBJ1-6 | TRBD1 | many | TRBV11-2 | CASSLGGSGGIDSPLHF | TGTGCCAGCAGCTTAGGAGGGTCAGGGGGCATCGATTCACCCCTCCACTTT
TRBJ2-6 | NA | NA | TRBV7-2 | CASSFYGRYSEANVLTF | TGTGCCAGCAGCTTTTATGGCCGGTACTCTGAGGCCAACGTCCTGACTTTC
TRBJ1-2 | NA | many | TRBV7-3 | CASSLAGSYGYTF | TGTGCCAGCAGCTTAGCGGGGAGCTATGGCTACACCTTC
TRBJ1-5 | TRBD1 | many | TRBV12-3/TRBV12-4 | CASSDRGQVQPQHF | TGTGCCAGCAGTGACAGGGGGCAGGTTCAGCCCCAGCATTTT
TRBJ1-2 | NA | many | TRBV28 | CASSSRVYGYTF | TGTGCCAGCAGTTCCCGGGTCTATGGCTACACCTTC
TRBJ2-1 | NA | NA | TRBV7-6 | CASSSGNNEQFF | TGTGCCAGCAGCTCCGGGAACAATGAGCAGTTCTTC
TRBJ2-7 | NA | many | TRBV14 | CASSQRVGASYEQYF | TGTGCCAGCAGCCAAAGGGTGGGGGCTTCATACGAGCAGTACTTC
TRBJ1-6 | NA | NA | TRBV10-3 | CAIREGRAYNSPLHF | TGTGCCATCAGGGAAGGTCGCGCCTATAATTCACCCCTCCACTTT
TRBJ2-4 | NA | NA | TRBV11-1 | CASSLAVGGQNIQYF | TGTGCCAGCAGCTTAGCCGTAGGAGGCCAAAACATTCAGTACTTC
TRBJ2-7 | TRBD1 | few | TRBV7-2 | CASSPTDRRWDEQYF | TGTGCCAGCAGCCCGACGGACAGGAGGTGGGACGAGCAGTACTTC
TRBJ1-1 | NA | many | TRBV6-6 | CASSYSFTGGPVNTEAFF | TGTGCCAGCAGTTACTCCTTTACGGGGGGGCCCGTGAACACTGAAGCTTTCTTT
TRBJ1-1 | TRBD1 | many | TRBV25-1 | CASSDFEGAGVGTEAFF | TGTGCCAGCAGTGATTTTGAGGGGGCGGGGGTGGGCACTGAAGCTTTCTTT
TRBJ2-3 | NA | NA | TRBV7-6 | CASSFWDPADTQYF | TGTGCCAGCAGCTTTTGGGACCCTGCAGATACGCAGTATTTT
TRBJ2-7 | NA | NA | TRBV7-2 | CASSLVVGEQYF | TGTGCCAGCAGCTTAGTCGTAGGAGAGCAGTACTTC
TRBJ2-1 | TRBD2 | NA | TRBV7-8 | CASSNPHGLAGRRGDEQFF | TGTGCCAGCAGCAACCCCCACGGCCTAGCGGGACGGAGAGGGGATGAGCAGTTCTTC
TRBJ2-1 | NA | few | TRBV7-6 | CASSLAGREMNEQFF | TGTGCCAGCAGCTTAGCGGGCCGGGAGATGAATGAGCAGTTCTTC
TRBJ1-4 | TRBD1 | NA | TRBV7-4 | CASSQDRGEEKLFF | TGTGCCAGCAGCCAAGACAGGGGTGAGGAAAAACTGTTTTTT
TRBJ2-7 | TRBD2 | NA | TRBV6-9 | CASSGGAYEQYF | TGTGCCAGCTCCGGGGGGGCCTACGAGCAGTACTTC
TRBJ2-5 | TRBD2 | NA | TRBV3-1 | CASRALAGASETQYF | TGTGCCAGCAGGGCTCTAGCGGGAGCTTCCGAGACCCAGTACTTC
TRBJ2-1 | NA | NA | TRBV6-6 | CASRTAGTHRTYNEQFF | TGTGCCAGCAGGACAGCCGGGACCCATCGTACCTACAATGAGCAGTTCTTC
TRBJ2-3 | NA | many | TRBV10-3 | CAISEGGRSVDTQYF | TGTGCCATCAGTGAGGGTGGACGCAGCGTAGATACGCAGTATTTT
TRBJ1-1 | NA | NA | TRBV27 | CASSSKGRNGLVFF | TGTGCCAGCAGCTCAAAGGGGAGGAACGGTCTGGTTTTCTTT
TRBJ2-5 | NA | NA | TRBV7-2 | CASSPIGIGPVFF | TGTGCCAGCAGCCCTATCGGCATAGGCCCCGTATTCTTC
TRBJ2-2 | TRBD1 | many | TRBV5-6 | CASTLTTGGLLGRELFF | TGTGCCAGCACTCTGACCACAGGGGGGCTGTTAGGCCGGGAGCTGTTTTTT
TRBJ2-7 | NA | NA | TRBV4-1 | CASSQTGDEQYF | TGCGCCAGCAGCCAGACCGGGGACGAGCAGTACTTC
TRBJ1-5 | NA | few | TRBV6-1 | CASKASGPQHF | TGTGCCAGCAAGGCGTCGGGGCCCCAGCATTTT
TRBJ2-5 | TRBD1 | NA | TRBV7-6 | CASKDRGLETQYF | TGTGCCAGCAAGGACAGGGGTTTAGAGACCCAGTACTTC
TRBJ2-5 | TRBD2 | many | TRBV28 | CASSPGTTHQETQYF | TGTGCCAGCAGCCCCGGGACTACCCACCAAGAGACCCAGTACTTC
TRBJ2-5 | TRBD1 | many | TRBV6-1 | CASSGLDRGTQYF | TGTGCCAGCAGTGGTTTGGACAGGGGCACCCAGTACTTC
TRBJ2-7 | TRBD1 | NA | TRBV6-1 | CASSDLGQTLDEQYF | TGTGCCAGCAGTGACCTGGGACAGACATTGGACGAGCAGTACTTC